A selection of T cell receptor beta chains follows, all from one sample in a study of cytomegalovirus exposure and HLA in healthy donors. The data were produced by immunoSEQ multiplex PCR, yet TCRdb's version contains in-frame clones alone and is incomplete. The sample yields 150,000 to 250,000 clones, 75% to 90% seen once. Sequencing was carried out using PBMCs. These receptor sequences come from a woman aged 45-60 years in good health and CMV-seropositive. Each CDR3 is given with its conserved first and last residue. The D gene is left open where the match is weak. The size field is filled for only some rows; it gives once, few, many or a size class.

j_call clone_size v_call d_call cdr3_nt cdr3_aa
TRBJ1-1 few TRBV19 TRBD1 TGTGCCAGTAGGGGGACAGGGGCCACTGAAGCTTTCTTT CASRGTGATEAFF
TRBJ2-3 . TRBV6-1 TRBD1 TGTGCCAGCAGTTTCACAGGGGAAGATACGCAGTATTTT CASSFTGEDTQYF
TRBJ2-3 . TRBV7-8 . TGTGCCAGCCACCGAGGGCTAGCCACAGATACGCAGTATTTT CASHRGLATDTQYF
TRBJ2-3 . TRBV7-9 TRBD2 TGTGCCAGCAGCTTAGGAGAGCGGGAGGCCCCTAGCACAGATACGCAGTATTTT CASSLGEREAPSTDTQYF
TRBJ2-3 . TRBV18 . TGTGCCAGCTCACCAACAGAAGATACGCAGTATTTT CASSPTEDTQYF
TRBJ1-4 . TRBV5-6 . TGTGCCAGCAGCTGGGGGCGGAGCCCTAATGAAAAACTGTTTTTT CASSWGRSPNEKLFF
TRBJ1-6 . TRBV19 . TGTGCCAGTACGCAGAGGGACTCTATTCCCCTCCACTTT CASTQRDSIPLHF
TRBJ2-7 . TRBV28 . TGTGCCAGCACCGGACTACCAACTGCCTACGCGCAGTACTTC CASTGLPTAYAQYF
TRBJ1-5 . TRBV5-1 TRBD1 TGCGCCAGCAGCTTGAGCGGACAGGGCAATCAGCCCCAGCATTTT CASSLSGQGNQPQHF
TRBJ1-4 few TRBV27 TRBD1 TGTGCCAGCAGTACTCAGGGGGGCGCTGGAAAACTGTTTTTT CASSTQGGAGKLFF
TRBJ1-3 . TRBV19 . TGTGCCAGTAGATCCACCGGACCTCACCGGGGGGCCTCTGGAAACACCATATATTTT CASRSTGPHRGASGNTIYF
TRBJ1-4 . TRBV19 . TGTGCCAGTAGTATACCACAGGGTAGAAATGAAAAACTGTTTTTT CASSIPQGRNEKLFF
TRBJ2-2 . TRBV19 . TGTGCCAGTAGTATGTCAGGGTATGAGACCGGGGAGCTGTTTTTT CASSMSGYETGELFF
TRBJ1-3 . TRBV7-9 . TGTGCCAGCAGCTGGACAGTTTCTGGAAACACCATATATTTT CASSWTVSGNTIYF
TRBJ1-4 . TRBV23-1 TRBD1 TGCGCCAGCAGTCAGAAACATGGACAGGTTAATGAAAAACTGTTTTTT CASSQKHGQVNEKLFF
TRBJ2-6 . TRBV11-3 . TGTGCCAGCAGCCCCAGTACTGGGGCCAACGGCCTGACTTTC CASSPSTGANGLTF
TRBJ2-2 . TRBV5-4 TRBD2 TGTGCCAGCAGCCCACGAGCGGGGACGAACACCGGGGAGCTGTTTTTT CASSPRAGTNTGELFF
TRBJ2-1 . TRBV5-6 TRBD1 TGTGCCAGCAGCTTGAGGGGGCCACGCCACAATGAGCAGTTCTTC CASSLRGPRHNEQFF
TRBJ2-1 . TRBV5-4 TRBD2 TGTGCCAGCAGCTTGGGACTAGCGACCGCCTACAATGAGCAGTTCTTC CASSLGLATAYNEQFF
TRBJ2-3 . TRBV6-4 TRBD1 TGTGCCAGCAGTGACGTTACAGGGGGAGCAGATACGCAGTATTTT CASSDVTGGADTQYF
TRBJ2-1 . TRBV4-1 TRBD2 TGCGCCAGCAGCTTAACGGGGGGGGCCTGGAATGAGCAGTTCTTC CASSLTGGAWNEQFF
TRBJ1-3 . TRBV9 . TGTGCCAGCAGCACCCGGGACTACCCCCCGAGCTCTGGAAACACCATATATTTT CASSTRDYPPSSGNTIYF
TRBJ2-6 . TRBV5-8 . TGTGCCAGCACCTCGCGTTGGGCCAACGGCCTGACTTTC CASTSRWANGLTF
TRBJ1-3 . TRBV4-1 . TGCGCCAGCAGCCGACAGGAGAGCTCTGGAAACACCATATATTTT CASSRQESSGNTIYF
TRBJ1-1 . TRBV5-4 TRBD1 TGTGCCAGCAGCTGGGACAGGGTTGACACTGAAGCTTTCTTT CASSWDRVDTEAFF
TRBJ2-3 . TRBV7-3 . TGTGCCAGCAGTGGGCGAAACACAGATACGCAGTATTTT CASSGRNTDTQYF
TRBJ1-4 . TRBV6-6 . TGTGCCAGCAGTCCCCGAGAGACTAATGAAAAACTGTTTTTT CASSPRETNEKLFF
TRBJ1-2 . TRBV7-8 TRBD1 TGTGCCAGCAGCTTAGGGGCGGCCGACAGGGGGTCTGGCGGCTACACCTTC CASSLGAADRGSGGYTF